This TCR beta chain derives from a study of T cell repertoires in cytomegalovirus infection. In the study overall: It can be stated that public TCR beta signatures indicated CMV infection as well as a matching HLA type.

This clonotype was found many times. TCRdb passed the reads through MiXCR, listing each CDR3 protein once. This table has fewer than 200,000 distinct CDR3 sequences, approximately 19% appearing once. The CDR3 spans 15 residues. Germline values: CDR1 SGHNT, CDR2 YENEEA. V was shortened by 1 base and J by 0 bases, with 9 bases between the two germline ends. This rearrangement joins TRBV11-3 to TRBJ1-1; perhaps TRBD1 as D (5 bases). The source material was PBMCs. The TCR sequence derives from a human donor in good health (CMV status not recorded). Some clones in this sample may be carry-over from other donors' samples. The DNA of the CDR3 is TGTGCCAGCAGCTTAGTGGGGGGACTGAACACTGAAGCTTTCTTT. It encodes CASSLVGGLNTEAFF.